The subject of this entry is one TCR beta chain. Its antigen is not known. The sample has other DNA sequences that encode this CDR3 too. The data originate from a study of Ad26.COV2.S vaccination and SARS-CoV-2 variants. Findings and caveats of the study: Reports say spike-specific CD8+ and CD4+ T cell responses covered substantial breadth after vaccination.

Treatment reported: roughly 19 received Ad26.COV2.S at low or high dose, single or two shots; 5 received placebo; per-sample allocation not given. Samples analyzed were those drawn on day 63 after the first vaccine or placebo injection. An 18-55-year-old adult in Boston served as donor. Ad26.COV2.S expressed prefusion-stabilized spike from the original Wuhan strain. Libraries were prepared by immunoSEQ multiplex PCR; TCRdb keeps only in-frame clonotypes and omits some of them. This table holds around 370,000 clones, roughly 85% found once. This TCR came from a person between 18 and 60 years old who received the Ad26.COV2.S COVID-19 vaccine or a placebo. This specimen consisted of peripheral blood, obtained in a trial of Ad26.COV2.S vaccine versus placebo.

This chain's CDR3 is CASSVEGAGNTIYF. CDR3 DNA: TGTGCCAGCAGCGTAGAAGGGGCTGGAAACACCATATATTTT. The chain uses TRBV9 and TRBJ1-3; weak D call: TRBD1 (5 bases). Deletions cut 0 bases from V and 2 bases from J, with 6 bases between. CDR1 is SGDLS, CDR2 YYNGEE, per germline. The CDR3 runs to 14 residues.